The sequence of this T cell receptor beta chain was determined in a study of T cells in Graves' hyperthyroidism and ophthalmopathy. Absence of ophthalmopathy progression within 18 months defined stable Graves' hyperthyroidism. Newly diagnosed hyperthyroidism, duration under 2 months, in patients aged 18 to 65. Trimming at V came to 7 bases and at J to 2 bases, leaving 3 bases not matched to a gene. From germline, CDR1 is SNHLY and CDR2 FYNNEI. CDR3 length: 13 residues. This clonotype was observed many times. Its antigen is unknown. Study-level points and caveats: In blood, most of the thyroid clonotypes expanded above 0.001 were also present.

Amplified regions were TCR beta CDR3 sequences from RNA transcripts. Using the HTBI primer set, a first-round RT-PCR was run on the TCR CDR3. A single record per CDR3 protein comes from TCRdb applying MiXCR to the multiplex PCR reads. The sample has under 250,000 distinct CDR3 sequences, about 17% seen once. This receptor was identified in a woman aged 45-60 years with Graves' hyperthyroidism. Material: blood. The chain joins TRBV2 to TRBJ2-7; 9 nucleotides line up with TRBD1. The CDR3 bases are TGTGCCAGCAACCGGGACAGGGCCTACGAGCAGTACTTC. It encodes CASNRDRAYEQYF.